The 32 T cell receptor beta chains given below trace back to one sample, sequenced in a study of cytomegalovirus exposure and HLA in healthy donors (dated by TCRdb to about 2017). Library construction relied on the immunoSEQ multiplex PCR assay. The multiplex PCR relied on a mix of 60 forward primers for TCR Vbeta segments and 13 reverse primers for TCR Jbeta segments. TCRdb carries this immuneACCESS record with in-frame sequences only. Its versions omit some clonotypes, under half of them owing to an unresolved V gene in the studies checked, with the rest unexplained. This sample gives under 170,000 clones in total; 55% to 80% of them show up just once. The top ten constitute around 7.1% of the sample. Sequenced material: PBMCs. Every receptor here comes from a woman aged 55-75 years in good health and CMV-seropositive.

The J gene is TRBJ2-1, the V gene TRBV28; TRBD2 matches at 14 bases. The CDR3 spans 19 residues. The junction had 8 bases not matched to a gene; V was cut back by 2 bases and J by 2 bases. Germline CDR1 is MDHEN and CDR2 is SYDVKM. This CDR3 reads CASSLPGLAGAGTYNEQFF. The CDR3 DNA reads TGTGCCAGCAGTTTACCGGGACTAGCGGGAGCCGGTACCTACAATGAGCAGTTCTTC. The full variable domain, completed using reference TRBV28 and TRBJ2-1, is DVKVTQSSRYLVKRTGEKVFLECVQDMDHENMFWYRQDPGLGLRLIYFSYDVKMKEKGDIPEGYSVSREKKERFSLILESASTNQTSMYLCASSLPGLAGAGTYNEQFFGPGTRLTVL.

The chain has TRBV7-9 and TRBJ1-3; 7 positions agree with TRBD1. CDR1 is SEHNR and CDR2 is FQNEAQ in the germline V gene (reference sequence). Germline trimming cut 5 bases from V and 0 bases from J; bases unmatched to any gene: 7. The length of the CDR3 is 16 residues. In DNA form, the CDR3 reads TGTGCCAGCAGCCCGAGACAGGGCCACTCTGGAAACACCATATATTTT. Translating gives CASSPRQGHSGNTIYF. The whole variable domain, filled in from reference TRBV7-9 and TRBJ1-3, reads DTGVSQNPRHKITKRGQNVTFRCDPISEHNRLYWYRQTLGQGPEFLTYFQNEAQLEKSRLLSDRFSAERPKGSFSTLEIQRTEQGDSAMYLCASSPRQGHSGNTIYFGEGSWLTVV.

The chain recombines TRBV28 with TRBJ1-1; D call uncertain. This CDR3 comprises 14 residues. The ends were cut back, 6 bases at V and 4 bases at J, with 15 bases in the middle. Germline lookup yields CDR1 MDHEN and CDR2 SYDVKM. CDR3 nucleotide sequence: TGTGCCAGCAGCCGCAGGTGGTCGAGCACTGAAGCTTTCTTT. Protein: CASSRRWSSTEAFF.

The chain carries TRBV6-5 and TRBJ2-5, with TRBD1 matching over 9 bases. The V gene's germline CDR1 is MNHEY and CDR2 SVGAGI. The CDR3 totals 13 residues. The V and J ends lost 6 bases and 5 bases, in that order; junction bases with no gene match: 4. The CDR3 nucleotides read TGTGCCAGCAGACGACAGGGGGTGGAGACCCAGTACTTC. Amino acid sequence: CASRRQGVETQYF.

This clone was observed a handful of times. This chain joins TRBV4-2 and TRBJ2-1; D might be TRBD2 (5 bases). Trimming stripped 10 bases from V and 7 bases from J, with 11 bases between. The V gene's germline CDR1 is LGHNA and CDR2 YNFKEQ. CDR3 length equals 11 residues. DNA of the CDR3: TGTGCCACCTCCGGAGGAAATGAGCAGTTCTTC. Protein sequence: CATSGGNEQFF.

The table lists this clone with a few counts. V gene TRBV5-1 combines with J gene TRBJ2-5; no clear D gene. V dropped 0 bases and J dropped 8 bases, with 14 bases sitting between them. There are 14 residues in the CDR3. Germline V gene lookup returns CDR1 SGHRS and CDR2 YFSETQ. The CDR3, as DNA: TGCGCCAGCAGCTTGGACCCGAGCCTGGTAACCCAGTACTTC. The encoded protein is CASSLDPSLVTQYF.

The chain is built from TRBV29-1 and TRBJ1-1; 7 nucleotides align to TRBD1. Trimming took 8 bases from V and 0 from J; bases not matched to a gene: 6. The CDR3 is 13 amino acids. Germline-derived CDR1 and CDR2 are SQVTM and ANQGSEA. CDR3 coding DNA: TGCAGCACTTCCGGGACAGTGAACACTGAAGCTTTCTTT. It is translated as CSTSGTVNTEAFF.

A note on this clone: Other DNA variants within this sample encode the same CDR3. The V and J genes are TRBV5-1 and TRBJ1-1, with D possibly matching TRBD1 (5 bases). Germline V CDR1 and CDR2: SGHRS, YFSETQ. V lost 4 bases, J lost 1 base, and 11 bases lay in between. CDR3 length: 14 residues. For the CDR3, the DNA is TGCGCCAGCAGCCCCGGCACAGGGAACACTGAAGCTTTCTTT. Protein sequence: CASSPGTGNTEAFF.

This clone came up a few times. The genes are TRBV19 and TRBJ1-1; D unresolved. Trimming removed 4 bases at V and 5 bases at J, with 2 bases between. CDR3 length: 10 amino acids. Germline CDR1 and CDR2: LNHDA and SQIVND (reference sequence). For the CDR3, the DNA is TGTGCCAGTAGTACAACTGAAGCTTTCTTT. It codes for CASSTTEAFF.

The J gene is TRBJ1-1, the V gene TRBV19; no reliable D call. CDR1 and CDR2 (germline): LNHDA, SQIVND (reference sequence). V was trimmed by 5 bases and J by 3 bases, leaving 19 bases between them. The CDR3 totals 16 residues. The DNA for the CDR3 is TGTGCCAGTAGTCCCACGAGGAAGACGAGGGACACTGAAGCTTTCTTT. Translating gives CASSPTRKTRDTEAFF.

DNA of the CDR3: TGTGCCAGCGGCCTAGCGGGATTAAAGACCCAGTACTTC. Translation: CASGLAGLKTQYF. The chain combines TRBV5-6 with TRBJ2-5; 9 bases are shared with TRBD2. In germline, CDR1 is SGHDT, CDR2 YYEEEE. This CDR3 spans 13 amino acids. J lost 6 bases, V lost 7 bases, and 7 bases had no gene match. Complete variable domain (other parts from reference TRBV5-6 and TRBJ2-5): DAGVTQSPTHLIKTRGQQVTLRCSPKSGHDTVSWYQQALGQGPQFIFQYYEEEERQRGNFPDRFSGHQFPNYSSELNVNALLLGDSALYLCASGLAGLKTQYFGPGTRLLVL.

There are a few counts of this clone. An end of the junction does not agree with germline; a read error may underlie this. The rearrangement joins TRBV2 to TRBJ2-1; TRBD2 matches at 9 bases. The CDR3 is made up of 12 amino acids. CDR1 is SNHLY, CDR2 FYNNEI, per germline. The DNA of the CDR3 is TGCGAAAGCGGGAGGTCTGGTCATGAGCAGTTCTTC. Amino acid sequence: CESGRSGHEQFF.

The DNA of the CDR3 is TGTGCCAGCAGCTTAGCGACGCCTCGGGTCGAGCAGTACTTC. Its translation is CASSLATPRVEQYF. The rearrangement links TRBV7-2 to TRBJ2-7; the D is unclear. The germline V and J ends were trimmed by 0 bases and 6 bases, with 12 bases remaining between them. CDR3 size: 14 residues. Germline-derived CDR1 and CDR2 are SGHTA and FQGNSA.

The rearrangement links TRBV4-2 to TRBJ2-1; 9 nucleotides align to TRBD2. The J segment lost 13 bases and the V segment lost 0 bases, leaving 1 base of the junction unmatched. There are 12 residues in the CDR3. CDR1 LGHNA and CDR2 YNFKEQ come from the germline V gene. The CDR3 reads CASSQDGTSQFF. The CDR3 region has the DNA TGTGCCAGCAGCCAAGACGGGACTAGCCAGTTCTTC.

In its sample, this clone was seen a few times. V usage is TRBV28 and J usage is TRBJ1-2, with a weak D call TRBD1 (5 bases). CDR3 length: 14 residues. Looked up from germline, CDR1 is MDHEN and CDR2 is SYDVKM. The V end lost 6 bases, the J end lost 0 bases, and 11 bases lay between the germline ends. The CDR3 loop reads CASRWGRANYGYTF. CDR3 bases: TGTGCCAGCAGGTGGGGCAGGGCTAACTATGGCTACACCTTC.

The V call is TRBV2, the J call TRBJ2-7, with TRBD1 matching over 7 bases. CDR3 length equals 13 residues. The V gene's germline CDR1 is SNHLY and CDR2 FYNNEI. V was pared by 8 bases and J by 6 bases, with 10 bases of the junction left unmatched. The CDR3 sequence: CASLGQAGFEQYF. CDR3 nucleotides: TGTGCCAGCTTAGGACAGGCTGGATTCGAGCAGTACTTC.

The genes are TRBV27 and TRBJ2-5; 10 bases agree with TRBD1. The CDR3 is 15 residues long. The V segment lost 6 bases and the J segment 4 bases; nucleotides outside the gene matches: 8. The V gene's germline CDR1 is MNHEY and CDR2 SMNVEV (reference sequence). The CDR3 reads CASSRGGQGVETQYF. The CDR3, as DNA: TGTGCCAGCAGCCGGGGAGGACAGGGGGTAGAGACCCAGTACTTC.

The V gene is TRBV21-1, the J gene TRBJ1-1. TRBV21-1 is a pseudogene segment. The CDR3 loop spans 15 amino acids. CDR3 region: CASSHLGNTKTEAFF. The CDR3 coding sequence is TGTGCCAGCAGCCACCTAGGTAACACTAAAACAGAAGCTTTCTTT.

The rearrangement joins TRBV6-5 to TRBJ2-2, with a possible D match to TRBD2 (6 bases). The CDR3 loop spans 16 amino acids. Germline V lookup: CDR1 MNHEY, CDR2 SVGAGI. V dropped 2 bases and J dropped 0 bases, with 10 bases sitting between them. CDR3 amino acids: CASSYGRRANTGELFF. As DNA, the CDR3 is TGTGCCAGCAGTTACGGGAGGAGAGCGAACACCGGGGAGCTGTTTTTT.

V usage is TRBV2 and J usage is TRBJ1-5; the D gene is possibly TRBD1 (5 bases). The V gene's germline CDR1 is SNHLY and CDR2 FYNNEI. The CDR3 contains 14 residues. V was cut by 4 bases and J by 4 bases, with 11 bases left in between. Written as DNA, the CDR3 is TGTGCCAGCAGTGGGGGGGGTGGAAATCAGCCCCAGCATTTT. This codes for CASSGGGGNQPQHF.

This clone turned up a few times. The V call is TRBV28, the J call TRBJ1-5; unclear D gene. Between the trimmed V and J ends, which lost 6 bases and 4 bases, there was a span of 7 bases. Germline assignment: CDR1 MDHEN and CDR2 SYDVKM. CDR3 length equals 12 residues. This chain's CDR3 is CASSASNQPQHF. The CDR3 nucleotides read TGTGCCAGCAGCGCCAGTAATCAGCCCCAGCATTTT.

The V gene is TRBV9, the J gene TRBJ2-1, with D perhaps matching TRBD1 (7 bases). The CDR3 runs to 15 residues. Between the trimmed V and J ends, which lost 4 bases and 6 bases, there was a span of 17 bases. Germline loops: CDR1 SGDLS, CDR2 YYNGEE. For the CDR3, the DNA is TGTGCCAGCAGCCAAAACAGGGGAGGAAGCAATGAGCAGTTCTTC. Residues: CASSQNRGGSNEQFF.

Points on this clone: Sequence at one end of the junction differs from germline and may be a read error. V and J are TRBV5-1 and TRBJ2-3; D remains ambiguous. From germline, CDR1 is SGHRS and CDR2 YFSETQ. The CDR3 has 14 residues. In nucleotides, the CDR3 is TGTGCCAGCAGCTTGGTAGTAACTAAAGATACGCAGTATTTT. Its protein product is CASSLVVTKDTQYF.

The rearrangement uses TRBV29-1 and TRBJ1-6; TRBD1 matches 9 bases. Germline-derived CDR1 and CDR2 are SQVTM and ANQGSEA. J gave up 8 bases and V 7 bases, and 3 bases lay outside the gene matches. The CDR3 is made up of 12 amino acids. This CDR3 reads CSAGDRDSPLHF. The CDR3 DNA sequence: TGCAGCGCTGGGGACAGGGATTCACCCCTCCACTTT.

The chain is built from TRBV4-3 and TRBJ1-2; unclear D gene. The CDR3 sequence is 15 residues long. Trimming cost V 1 base and J 4 bases, with 13 bases left between them. The germline V gene has CDR1 LGHNA and CDR2 YSLEER. CDR3: CASSQGGETTYGYTF. The CDR3 DNA is TGCGCCAGCAGCCAAGGAGGCGAGACGACCTATGGCTACACCTTC.

In this sample, this clone turned up a few times. The chain couples TRBV6-6 to TRBJ2-5, with 7 bases lining up with TRBD1. Near its end, the DNA agrees better with TRBJ2-7, so the J call may be wrong. In germline, CDR1 is MNHNY, CDR2 SVGAGI (reference sequence). The CDR3 spans 14 residues. The CDR3, as DNA: TGTGCCAGCAGTGCAACAGGGGTGTCCTACGAGCAGTACTTC. Its translation is CASSATGVSYEQYF.

The chain links TRBV28 to TRBJ1-1; D ambiguous. There are 12 residues in the CDR3. Trimming took 2 bases from V and 4 from J, leaving 5 bases between them. CDR1 MDHEN and CDR2 SYDVKM come from the germline V gene. CDR3 sequence: CASSLSVTEAFF. The CDR3 region has the DNA TGTGCCAGCAGTTTAAGCGTCACTGAAGCTTTCTTT.

The chain carries TRBV4-1 and TRBJ1-2; TRBD1 matches 9 bases. V shed 2 bases and J 4 bases; nucleotides not matched to a gene: 5. The germline V gene encodes CDR1 MGHRA and CDR2 YSYEKL. CDR3 length equals 15 residues. CDR3 bases: TGCGCCAGCAGCCAACCATGGACAGGGGCCTATGGCTACACCTTC. Residues: CASSQPWTGAYGYTF.

The rearrangement uses TRBV29-1 and TRBJ2-7, with 9 nucleotides matching TRBD2. The CDR3 loop spans 15 amino acids. After removal of 6 bases from V and 6 bases from J, the junction contained 15 bases not matched to a gene. From germline, CDR1 is SQVTM and CDR2 ANQGSEA. This CDR3 reads CSVDTPGLASSEQYF. Written as DNA, the CDR3 is TGCAGCGTAGATACCCCGGGACTAGCTTCCAGCGAGCAGTACTTC.

V gene TRBV28 combines with J gene TRBJ1-2, with a tentative D call TRBD1 (6 bases). Deletions cut 8 bases from V and 8 bases from J, with 15 bases between. The CDR3 extends over 12 amino acids. The germline gives CDR1 MDHEN, CDR2 SYDVKM. CDR3 region: CASGGARSGYTF. CDR3 sequence (DNA): TGTGCCAGCGGGGGCGCGAGGTCGGGCTACACCTTC.

On this clone: Other DNA variants within this sample encode the same CDR3. The V and J genes are TRBV30 and TRBJ1-5; no clear D. CDR1 is GTSNPN, CDR2 SVGIG, per germline (reference sequence). This CDR3 region has 14 residues. The germline V and J ends were trimmed by 1 base and 0 bases, with 7 bases remaining between them. The CDR3 here is CAWSEANSNQPQHF. DNA for the CDR3: TGTGCCTGGAGTGAAGCTAATAGCAATCAGCCCCAGCATTTT.

The V gene is TRBV7-3, the J gene TRBJ2-5, with D maybe TRBD2 (5 bases). Between the trimmed V and J ends, which lost 1 base and 7 bases, there was a span of 7 bases. Germline CDR1 and CDR2: SGHTA and FQGTGA. The CDR3 totals 12 residues. This CDR3 reads CASSLNEGTQYF. In nucleotides, the CDR3 is TGTGCCAGCAGCTTAAACGAGGGGACCCAGTACTTC.